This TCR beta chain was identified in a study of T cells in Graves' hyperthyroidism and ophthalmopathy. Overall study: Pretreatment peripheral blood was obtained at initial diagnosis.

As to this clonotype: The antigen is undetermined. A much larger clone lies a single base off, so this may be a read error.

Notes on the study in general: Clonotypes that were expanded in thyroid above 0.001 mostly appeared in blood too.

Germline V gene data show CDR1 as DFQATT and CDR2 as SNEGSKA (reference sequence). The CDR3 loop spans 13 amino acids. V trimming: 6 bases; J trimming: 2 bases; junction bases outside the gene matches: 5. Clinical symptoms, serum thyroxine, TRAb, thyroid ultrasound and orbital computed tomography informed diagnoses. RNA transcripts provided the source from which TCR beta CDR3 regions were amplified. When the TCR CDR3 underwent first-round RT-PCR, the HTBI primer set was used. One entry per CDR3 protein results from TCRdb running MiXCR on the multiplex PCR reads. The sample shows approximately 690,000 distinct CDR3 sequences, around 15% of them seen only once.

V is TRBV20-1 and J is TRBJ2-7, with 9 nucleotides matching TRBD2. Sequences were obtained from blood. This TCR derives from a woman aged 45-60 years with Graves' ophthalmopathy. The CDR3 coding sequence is TGCAGTGCCCTAGCGGGAAGCCCCTACGAGCAGTACTTC. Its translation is CSALAGSPYEQYF.